The rows below give T cell receptor beta chains drawn from one sample of a study of T cell responses to AZD1222 COVID-19 vaccine. Here immunoSEQ multiplex PCR was the method, and the copy in TCRdb shows in-frame clones only, minus some. The sample holds over 150,000 clones; less than 90% are singletons and the top ten take 5.5% to 6%. Source: peripheral blood, taken on day 0 of MenACWY control vaccination. These receptors were collected from an adult in good health. Each CDR3 is given with its conserved first and last residue. The D gene is left open where the match is weak. Clone size is given for some rows only: seen once, a few or many times, or a class if the clone is expanded.

j_call clone_size v_call d_call cdr3_nt cdr3_aa
TRBJ1-5 . TRBV3-1/TRBV3-2 . TGTGCCAGCAGCCAGGGGTCATGGGAGCCCCAGCATTTT CASSQGSWEPQHF
TRBJ2-3 . TRBV9 . TGTGCCAGCAGCCCCAAAGGATGGGGACTCCTCACAGATACGCAGTATTTT CASSPKGWGLLTDTQYF
TRBJ2-7 . TRBV24-1 TRBD1 TGTGCCACCAATGACCAGGGGGCCTACGAGCAGTACTTC CATNDQGAYEQYF
TRBJ2-7 . TRBV11-3 . TGTGCCAGCAGTCCCCGAACCTACGAGCAGTACTTC CASSPRTYEQYF
TRBJ2-1 . TRBV18 TRBD2 TGTGCCAGCTCACCGCAACCGGGACTAGCGGGAGGATCCTACAATGAGCAGTTCTTC CASSPQPGLAGGSYNEQFF
TRBJ2-5 once TRBV7-2 . TGTGCCAGCAGCGGGGCAGGCTCCTTACGGGCCCAGTACTTC CASSGAGSLRAQYF
TRBJ2-6 . TRBV11-3 TRBD1 TGTGCCAGCAGCTCCGGGACAGGGGGGGCCAACGTCCTGACTTTC CASSSGTGGANVLTF
TRBJ2-1 . TRBV11-3 TRBD2 TGTGCCAGCAGCACCCCTCGCGGGAGGGCCCTCGGGAATGAGCAGTTCTTC CASSTPRGRALGNEQFF
TRBJ1-4 . TRBV6-5 . TGTGCCACCGGTAAAGGGGAGACAATGAAAAAACTGTTTTTT CATGKGETMKKLFF
TRBJ1-3 . TRBV6-5 TRBD1 TGTGCCAGCAGTTACTCAGGGGGCGCCGGGGGAAACACCATATATTTT CASSYSGGAGGNTIYF
TRBJ2-5 . TRBV5-6 . TGTGCCAGCAGCTGGCCTGAGGAGACCCAGTACTTC CASSWPEETQYF
TRBJ2-1 . TRBV24-1 TRBD2 TGTGCCACCAGTGATTTAAGGCCTAGCGGGCTACACTCCTACAATGAGCAGTTCTTC CATSDLRPSGLHSYNEQFF
TRBJ2-1 . TRBV5-1 TRBD1 TGCGCCAGCAGCCTACACAGGGGAAATGAGCAGTTCTTC CASSLHRGNEQFF
TRBJ1-2 . TRBV30 . TGTGCCTGGACCGGGACCTATGGCTACACCTTC CAWTGTYGYTF
TRBJ1-4 . TRBV6-5 . TGTGCCAGCAGCGCCCAGGACAGCCCTAATGAAAAACTGTTTTTT CASSAQDSPNEKLFF
TRBJ1-2 . TRBV6-5 . TGTGCCAGCAAGGGGTCGGATAGGGGCTACACCTTC CASKGSDRGYTF
TRBJ1-1 . TRBV7-8 . TGTGCCAGCTTGATGACGGGACACAAGGGTACTGAAGCTTTCTTT CASLMTGHKGTEAFF
TRBJ2-3 . TRBV11-1 . TGTGCCAGCAGGCGTAGATGGGAAGTAACAGATACGCAGTATTTT CASRRRWEVTDTQYF
TRBJ1-2 . TRBV9 . TGTGCCAGCAGCGTAGTCGGGGTTGAGGGCTACACCTTC CASSVVGVEGYTF
TRBJ1-5 . TRBV15 TRBD1 TGTGCCACCAGCAGTGGGGCAGGGGGCCTTAGCAATCAGCCCCAGCATTTT CATSSGAGGLSNQPQHF
TRBJ1-2 . TRBV4-1 . TGCGCCAGCGCGGACAACCGCTATGGCTACACCTTC CASADNRYGYTF
TRBJ2-3 . TRBV6-5 . TGTGCCGCCCCGTCTGAGAGCCGGCTCACAGATACGCAGTATTTT CAAPSESRLTDTQYF
TRBJ2-1 . TRBV7-8 TRBD1 TGTGCCAGCAGCTTAGCTAGGACAGGGCGGGTTAATGAGCAGTTCTTC CASSLARTGRVNEQFF